What follows are 17 T cell receptor beta chains derived from one specimen sequenced in a study of cytomegalovirus exposure and HLA in healthy donors. The PCR was carried out with 60 Vbeta primers and 13 Jbeta primers. Assay: immunoSEQ multiplex PCR; the TCRdb copy retains only in-frame clones and omits some. Counted here are more than 95,000 clones, almost 80% occurring once; the ten biggest clones make up roughly 6.2%. Source material: PBMCs. These receptors were collected from a man aged 55-75 years in good health and CMV-seropositive.

The genes are TRBV29-1 and TRBJ2-7, with a possible D match to TRBD1 (6 bases). V was clipped by 5 bases and J by 0 bases, with 11 bases between them. The CDR3 contains 13 residues. Germline V gene sequence: CDR1 SQVTM, CDR2 ANQGSEA. Here the CDR3 reads CSVSGAISYEQYF. The CDR3 DNA is TGCAGCGTTTCAGGGGCGATCTCCTACGAGCAGTACTTC.

The V gene is TRBV18, the J gene TRBJ2-3; TRBD2 aligns across 9 bases. Germline CDR1 is KGHSH and CDR2 is LQKENI. CDR3 length: 19 amino acids. V trimming: 3 bases; J trimming: 1 base; junction bases outside the gene matches: 14. The CDR3 spells CASSPLFQSAGGRTDTQYF. The CDR3 coding sequence is TGTGCCAGCTCACCGCTATTTCAATCAGCGGGGGGTCGCACAGATACGCAGTATTTT.

This chain uses TRBV5-4 with TRBJ2-5; TRBD2 might be the D (6 bases). This CDR3 is 14 amino acids long. V dropped 1 base and J dropped 5 bases, with 12 bases sitting between them. Germline values: CDR1 SGHNT, CDR2 YYREEE (reference sequence). CDR3 coding DNA: TGTGCCAGCAGCTTGATCGGGGAGGTGGAGACCCAGTACTTC. Translation gives CASSLIGEVETQYF. Full variable domain (outside the CDR3, taken from reference TRBV5-4 and TRBJ2-5): ETGVTQSPTHLIKTRGQQVTLRCSSQSGHNTVSWYQQALGQGPQFIFQYYREEENGRGNFPPRFSGLQFPNYSSELNVNALELDDSALYLCASSLIGEVETQYFGPGTRLLVL.

CDR3 in DNA: TGTGCCAGCTCACCCGGACAGAGCCAGAATCAGCCCCAGCATTTT. Residues: CASSPGQSQNQPQHF. The J gene is TRBJ1-5, the V gene TRBV18, with D tentatively TRBD1 (6 bases). The CDR3 covers 15 residues. The ends were cut back, 3 bases at V and 4 bases at J, with 13 bases in the middle. Germline V CDR1 and CDR2: KGHSH, LQKENI.

V is TRBV10-1 and J is TRBJ2-7; TRBD2 matches 8 bases. The length of the CDR3 is 14 residues. The germline gives CDR1 WNHNN, CDR2 SYGVQD (reference sequence). J lost 7 bases, V lost 2 bases, and 7 bases had no gene match. The CDR3 spells CASSEVAGRGEQYF. DNA for the CDR3: TGCGCCAGCAGTGAGGTAGCGGGGCGTGGAGAGCAGTACTTC.

V gene TRBV12-5 combines with J gene TRBJ1-6; TRBD1 matches at 9 bases. CDR1 is LGHNT and CDR2 is FRNRAP in the germline V gene. The J segment lost 10 bases and the V segment lost 6 bases, leaving 7 bases of the junction unmatched. CDR3 length equals 14 residues. The CDR3 sequence: CASGEQGARSPLHF. CDR3 DNA sequence: TGTGCTAGTGGGGAACAGGGGGCGAGGTCACCCCTCCACTTT.

The chain joins TRBV19 to TRBJ2-2; 8 bases align to TRBD1. The CDR3 sequence is 14 residues long. V trimming: 6 bases; J trimming: 4 bases; junction bases outside the gene matches: 4. Germline loops: CDR1 LNHDA, CDR2 SQIVND (reference sequence). CDR3 region: CASRPQGGTGELFF. CDR3 sequence (DNA): TGTGCCAGTAGACCACAGGGGGGCACCGGGGAGCTGTTTTTT. Together with reference TRBV19 and TRBJ2-2, the CDR3 gives the full variable domain: DGGITQSPKYLFRKEGQNVTLSCEQNLNHDAMYWYRQDPGQGLRLIYYSQIVNDFQKGDIAEGYSVSREKKESFPLTVTSAQKNPTAFYLCASRPQGGTGELFFGEGSRLTVL.

The V gene is TRBV9, the J gene TRBJ2-5, with 11 bases identical to TRBD2. The V and J ends lost 4 bases and 3 bases, in that order; junction bases with no gene match: 14. The CDR3 sequence is 18 residues long. Looked up from germline, CDR1 is SGDLS and CDR2 is YYNGEE. The CDR3 bases are TGTGCCAGCAGCCTCAGGGGGCTAGCGGGGGGAGGAGAAGAGACCCAGTACTTC. It is translated as CASSLRGLAGGGEETQYF.

This chain connects TRBV6-8 to TRBJ2-5, with 9 bases fitting TRBD1. The DNA matches TRBJ2-7 better at its end, which makes the J call doubtful. Per germline, CDR1 MNHGY and CDR2 SAAAGT. This CDR3 region has 14 residues. The CDR3 is CASNTGGVSYEQYF. The CDR3 bases are TGTGCCAGCAACACAGGGGGCGTATCCTACGAGCAGTACTTC.

This clone was seen a few times. The V call is TRBV19, the J call TRBJ2-5; TRBD1 is a possible D gene (6 bases). The assigned J gene may be wrong: the sequence end matches TRBJ2-7 better. This CDR3 comprises 16 residues. Germline lookup yields CDR1 LNHDA and CDR2 SQIVND (reference sequence). The CDR3 sequence: CASSISGSTGAYEQYF. The CDR3 DNA reads as TGTGCCAGTAGTATTAGTGGGTCGACAGGAGCATACGAGCAGTACTTC.

The chain carries TRBV18 and TRBJ2-7; 8 bases align to TRBD1. The J segment lost 3 bases and the V segment lost 3 bases, leaving 10 bases of the junction unmatched. The CDR3 has 16 amino acids. The germline gives CDR1 KGHSH, CDR2 LQKENI. The CDR3 coding sequence is TGTGCCAGCTCACCGGGAGTAACAGGGGGTCTCTACGAGCAGTACTTC. Translating gives CASSPGVTGGLYEQYF.

The rearrangement joins TRBV15 to TRBJ2-7; perhaps TRBD1 as D (7 bases). This CDR3 region has 15 residues. Germline V gene lookup returns CDR1 LNHNV and CDR2 YYDKDF (reference sequence). The V and J ends lost 1 base and 2 bases respectively, with 12 bases between them. CDR3 DNA sequence: TGTGCCACCAGCAGAGGAGGGGGGACAGCCTACGAGCAGTACTTC. This sequence encodes CATSRGGGTAYEQYF.

The J gene is TRBJ2-3, the V gene TRBV7-2, with D possibly TRBD1 on 8 matching bases. The CDR3 has 18 amino acids. The germline gives CDR1 SGHTA, CDR2 FQGNSA. V lost 5 bases and J lost 6, with 27 bases in between. This CDR3 is CASSDFPRTGRGGDTQYF. The DNA for the CDR3 is TGTGCCAGCAGCGATTTTCCACGGACAGGGCGGGGAGGGGATACGCAGTATTTT.

In DNA, the CDR3 is TGCGCCAGCAGCCCGACAGGGGGCGCCGGCGGCTACACCTTC. Translating gives CASSPTGGAGGYTF. The chain uses TRBV5-1 and TRBJ1-2; 10 bases match TRBD1. CDR3 size: 14 residues. The germline gives CDR1 SGHRS, CDR2 YFSETQ. The J segment lost 8 bases and the V segment lost 4 bases, leaving 8 bases of the junction unmatched.

V usage is TRBV11-2 and J usage is TRBJ2-1; 8 bases line up with TRBD1. This CDR3 contains 14 residues. The V gene's germline CDR1 is SGHAT and CDR2 FQNNGV. The ends lost 5 bases at V and 9 bases at J; junction bases unmatched: 9. The CDR3 reads CASSPVPRGREQFF. As DNA, the CDR3 is TGTGCCAGCAGCCCCGTACCCAGGGGGCGTGAGCAGTTCTTC.

The chain has TRBV15 and TRBJ1-4; possible D gene TRBD1, 6 bases. The germline CDR1 and CDR2 sequences are LNHNV and YYDKDF (reference sequence). This CDR3 is built from 15 residues. The V end was cut by 5 bases, the J end by 8 bases, with 18 bases between. Here the CDR3 DNA reads TGTGCCACCAGCCGAGTGAGGGAGGGGGGGGAAAAACTGTTTTTT. It is translated as CATSRVREGGEKLFF.

The chain recombines TRBV6-1 with TRBJ2-7, with TRBD1 as a possible D gene (5 bases). The CDR3 is 14 amino acids. Germline values: CDR1 MNHNS, CDR2 SASEGT. With 5 bases removed from V and 0 bases from J, the gap between germline ends came to 11 bases. The CDR3 region has the DNA TGTGCCAGCAGTCCGACAGATAGCTCCTACGAGCAGTACTTC. Translated, it gives CASSPTDSSYEQYF.